This T cell receptor (beta chain) is from a study of cytomegalovirus exposure and HLA in healthy donors. General observations from the study: Cytomegalovirus association was assigned to over 150 TCR beta chains.

Worth noting for this clone: Its antigen is undetermined. Germline and junction disagree at one end, which may indicate a read error. Other DNA variants within this sample encode the same CDR3.

Clones were sequenced by immunoSEQ multiplex PCR, and TCRdb holds only the in-frame ones, with some missing. The sample has under 200,000 clones, about 90% seen once. From the roughly 110-subject validation cohort, which was separate from the approximately 700-subject first cohort, the donors were drawn. Germline V lookup: CDR1 SGHRS, CDR2 YFSETQ. This CDR3 spans 15 amino acids. The origin of this receptor is a woman between 18 and 29 years old in good health and CMV-seropositive. The chain recombines TRBV5-1 with TRBJ2-7, with 8 bases identical to TRBD1. Sequenced sample: PBMCs. Here the CDR3 DNA reads TGCGCCAGCAGTACAGACAGGGGATACTCCTATGAGCAGTACTTC. Its protein is CASSTDRGYSYEQYF.